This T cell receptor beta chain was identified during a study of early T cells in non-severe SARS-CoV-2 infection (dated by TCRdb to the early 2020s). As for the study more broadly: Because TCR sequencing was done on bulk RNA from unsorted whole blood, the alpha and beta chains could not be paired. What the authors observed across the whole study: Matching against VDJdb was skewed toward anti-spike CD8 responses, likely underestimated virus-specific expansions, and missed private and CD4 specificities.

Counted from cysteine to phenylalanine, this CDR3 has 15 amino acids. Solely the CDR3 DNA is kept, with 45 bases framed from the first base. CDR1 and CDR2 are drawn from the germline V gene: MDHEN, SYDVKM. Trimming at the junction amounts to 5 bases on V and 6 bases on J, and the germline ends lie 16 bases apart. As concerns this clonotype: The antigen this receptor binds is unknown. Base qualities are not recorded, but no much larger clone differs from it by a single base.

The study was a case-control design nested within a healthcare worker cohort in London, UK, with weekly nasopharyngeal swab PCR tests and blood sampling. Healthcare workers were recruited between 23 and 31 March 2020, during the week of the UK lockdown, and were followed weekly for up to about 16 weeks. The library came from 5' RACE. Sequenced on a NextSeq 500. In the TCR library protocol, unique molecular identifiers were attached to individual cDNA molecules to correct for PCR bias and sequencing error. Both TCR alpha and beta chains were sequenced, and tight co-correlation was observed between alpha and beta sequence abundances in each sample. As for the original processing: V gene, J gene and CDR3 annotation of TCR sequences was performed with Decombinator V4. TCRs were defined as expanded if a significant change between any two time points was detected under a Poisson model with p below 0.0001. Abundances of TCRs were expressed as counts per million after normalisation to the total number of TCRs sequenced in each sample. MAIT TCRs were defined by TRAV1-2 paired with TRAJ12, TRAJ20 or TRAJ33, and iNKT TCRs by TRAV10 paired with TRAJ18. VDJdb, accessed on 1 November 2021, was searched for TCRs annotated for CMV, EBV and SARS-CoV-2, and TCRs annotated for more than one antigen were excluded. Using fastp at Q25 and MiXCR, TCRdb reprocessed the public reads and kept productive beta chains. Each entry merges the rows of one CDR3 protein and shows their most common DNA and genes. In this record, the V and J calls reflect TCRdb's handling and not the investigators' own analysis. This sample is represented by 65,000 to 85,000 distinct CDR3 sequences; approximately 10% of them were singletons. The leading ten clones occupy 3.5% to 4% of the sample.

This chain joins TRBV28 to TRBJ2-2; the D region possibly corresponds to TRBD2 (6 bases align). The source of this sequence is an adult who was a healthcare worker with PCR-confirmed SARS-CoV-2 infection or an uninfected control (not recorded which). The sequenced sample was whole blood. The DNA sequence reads TGTGCCAGCAGTACTGGCGGGATCCCGGCCGGGGAGCTGTTTTTT. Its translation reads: CASSTGGIPAGELFF.